The rows below give T cell receptor beta chains drawn from one sample of a study of blood T cell repertoires in COVID-19. This table comes from immunoSEQ multiplex PCR, and its TCRdb copy is limited to in-frame clones, with some not included. The data show roughly 250,000 clones, around nine tenths seen once. The sample consisted of peripheral blood. The source is a woman between 40 and 50 years old who had recovered from COVID-19. The CDR3 runs from the conserved cysteine through the conserved F or W. A D gene is named only where the DNA matches it firmly. Clone size, where shown, is once, few, many, or a class for clones that have expanded.

V gene	D gene	CDR3 length	clone size	J gene	CDR3 DNA	CDR3 protein
TRBV7-2	NA	15	NA	TRBJ1-5	TGTGCCAGCAGCTCGACCTCCGGAGGTAATCAGCCCCAGCATTTT	CASSSTSGGNQPQHF
TRBV11-3	NA	16	NA	TRBJ2-7	TGTGCCAGCAGCTTAGAGTGGGGCAGACCGTCCTACGAGCAGTACTTC	CASSLEWGRPSYEQYF
TRBV7-2	TRBD2	15	NA	TRBJ2-1	TGTGCCAGCAGCTTCTCGGCGGGGGGTAGTAATGAGCAGTTCTTC	CASSFSAGGSNEQFF
TRBV7-2	NA	13	NA	TRBJ2-1	TGTGCCAGCAGCTCCAGGCCCGACAATGAGCAGTTCTTC	CASSSRPDNEQFF
TRBV10-2	TRBD2	14	NA	TRBJ2-2	TGCGCCAGCAGTGGGAGCGGGGGGGCCGGGGAGCTGTTTTTT	CASSGSGGAGELFF
TRBV7-9	TRBD2	17	few	TRBJ2-1	TGTGCCAGCAGCTTGGGAGGGACTAGCGGGAGATGGAATGAGCAGTTCTTC	CASSLGGTSGRWNEQFF
TRBV29-1	TRBD1	16	once	TRBJ2-7	TGCAGCGCAGGGACAGGGGGAAGAATAATTACGTACGAGCAGTACTTC	CSAGTGGRIITYEQYF
TRBV4-3	TRBD1	15	NA	TRBJ1-1	TGCGCCAGCAGCCCCCTCGGGACAGGGGGGACTGAAGCTTTCTTT	CASSPLGTGGTEAFF
TRBV7-9	NA	15	NA	TRBJ1-6	TGTGCCAGCAGCTCCTCCAGCGAGGGCGATTCACCCCTCCACTTT	CASSSSSEGDSPLHF
TRBV1	NA	12	NA	TRBJ2-7	TGCACCAGCAGGAAGGACAGCTACGAGCAGTACTTC	CTSRKDSYEQYF
TRBV7-2	NA	13	NA	TRBJ2-7	TGTGCCAGCAGCTTAGCCATCTCCTACGAGCAGTACTTC	CASSLAISYEQYF
TRBV24-1	NA	16	NA	TRBJ2-1	TGTGCCACCAGTGGAGTCGGGACTCCGCTTGGGGATGAGCAGTTCTTC	CATSGVGTPLGDEQFF
TRBV18	NA	13	once	TRBJ2-1	TGTGCCAGCTCACCAGTTACGGGTGGTGAGCAGTTCTTC	CASSPVTGGEQFF
TRBV6-2/TRBV6-3	TRBD2	17	NA	TRBJ2-7	TGTGCCAGCAGTTCGACGGTGGGAGGGAGTAGGTCCTACGAGCAGTACTTC	CASSSTVGGSRSYEQYF
TRBV5-1	NA	15	NA	TRBJ1-1	TGCGCCAGCAGCTTGGCGGCAGGGCGGAACACTGAAGCTTTCTTT	CASSLAAGRNTEAFF